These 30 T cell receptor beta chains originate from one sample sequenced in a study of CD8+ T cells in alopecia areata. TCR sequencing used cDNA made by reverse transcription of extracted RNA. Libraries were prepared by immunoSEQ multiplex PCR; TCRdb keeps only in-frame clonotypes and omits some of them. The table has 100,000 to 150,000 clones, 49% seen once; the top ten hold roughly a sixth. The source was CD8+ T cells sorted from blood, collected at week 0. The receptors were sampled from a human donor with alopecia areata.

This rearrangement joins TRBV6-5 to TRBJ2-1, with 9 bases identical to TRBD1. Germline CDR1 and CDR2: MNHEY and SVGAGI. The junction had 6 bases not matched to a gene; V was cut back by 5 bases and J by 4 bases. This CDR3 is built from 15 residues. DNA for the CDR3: TGTGCCAGCAGTGGCGACAGGGGGGTTTACAATGAGCAGTTCTTC. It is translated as CASSGDRGVYNEQFF.

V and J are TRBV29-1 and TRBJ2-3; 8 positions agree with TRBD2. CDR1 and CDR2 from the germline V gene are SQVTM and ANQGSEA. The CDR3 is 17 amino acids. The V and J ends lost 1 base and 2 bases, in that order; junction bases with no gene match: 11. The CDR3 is CSVEGGASGFYTDTQYF. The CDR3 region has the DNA TGCAGCGTTGAAGGAGGAGCTAGCGGGTTTTACACAGATACGCAGTATTTT.

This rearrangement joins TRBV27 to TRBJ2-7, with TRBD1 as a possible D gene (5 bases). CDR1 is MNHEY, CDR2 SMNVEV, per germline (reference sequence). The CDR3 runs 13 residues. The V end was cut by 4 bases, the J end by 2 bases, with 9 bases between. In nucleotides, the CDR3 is TGTGCCAGCAGTTGGGGCCGTACCTACGAGCAGTACTTC. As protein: CASSWGRTYEQYF.

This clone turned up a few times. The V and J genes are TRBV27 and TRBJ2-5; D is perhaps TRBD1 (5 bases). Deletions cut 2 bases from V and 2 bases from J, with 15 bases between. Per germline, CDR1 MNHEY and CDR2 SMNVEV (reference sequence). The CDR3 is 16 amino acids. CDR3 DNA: TGTGCCAGCAGTTTAGGGGCCGGTACTGTGCAAGAGACCCAGTACTTC. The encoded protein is CASSLGAGTVQETQYF.

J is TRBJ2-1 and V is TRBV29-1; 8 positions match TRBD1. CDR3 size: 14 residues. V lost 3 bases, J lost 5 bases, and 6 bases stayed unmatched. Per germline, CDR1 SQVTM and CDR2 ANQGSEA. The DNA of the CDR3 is TGCAGCGTTGATCCGGACAGGGTCAACAATGAGCAGTTCTTC. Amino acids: CSVDPDRVNNEQFF.

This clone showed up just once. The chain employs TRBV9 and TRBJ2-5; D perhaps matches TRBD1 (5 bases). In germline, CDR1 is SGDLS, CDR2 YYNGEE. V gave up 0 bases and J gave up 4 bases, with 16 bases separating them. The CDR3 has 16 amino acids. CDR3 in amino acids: CASSVGTGLGGETQYF. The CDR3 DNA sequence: TGTGCCAGCAGCGTAGGAACAGGCCTCGGTGGAGAGACCCAGTACTTC.

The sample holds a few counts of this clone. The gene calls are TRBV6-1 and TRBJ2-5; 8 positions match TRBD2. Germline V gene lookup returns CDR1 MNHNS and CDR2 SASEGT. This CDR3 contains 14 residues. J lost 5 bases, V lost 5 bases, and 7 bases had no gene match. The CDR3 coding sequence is TGTGCCAGCAGTCACCGGGGGGGCGGGGAGACCCAGTACTTC. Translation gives CASSHRGGGETQYF.

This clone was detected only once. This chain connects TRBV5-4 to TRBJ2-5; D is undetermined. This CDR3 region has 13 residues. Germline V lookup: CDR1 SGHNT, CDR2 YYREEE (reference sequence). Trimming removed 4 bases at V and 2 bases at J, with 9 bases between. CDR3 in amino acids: CASSLDLQETQYF. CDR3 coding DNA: TGTGCCAGCAGCCTCGATCTTCAAGAGACCCAGTACTTC. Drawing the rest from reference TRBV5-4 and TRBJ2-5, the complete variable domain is ETGVTQSPTHLIKTRGQQVTLRCSSQSGHNTVSWYQQALGQGPQFIFQYYREEENGRGNFPPRFSGLQFPNYSSELNVNALELDDSALYLCASSLDLQETQYFGPGTRLLVL.

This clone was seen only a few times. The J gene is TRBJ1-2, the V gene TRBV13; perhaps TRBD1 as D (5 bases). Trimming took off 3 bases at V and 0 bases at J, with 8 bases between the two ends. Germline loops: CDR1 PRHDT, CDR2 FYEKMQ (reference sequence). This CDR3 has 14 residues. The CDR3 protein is CASSFGTSNYGYTF. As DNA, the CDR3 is TGTGCCAGCAGCTTCGGGACCTCTAACTATGGCTACACCTTC.

CDR3 in amino acids: CATDDPDTGELFF. For the CDR3, the DNA is TGTGCCACCGACGACCCAGACACCGGGGAGCTGTTTTTT. The chain combines TRBV15 with TRBJ2-2, with D hard to call. This CDR3 spans 13 amino acids. Germline assignment: CDR1 LNHNV and CDR2 YYDKDF (reference sequence). V lost 8 bases and J lost 3, with 10 bases in between. Filled out from reference TRBV15 and TRBJ2-2, the complete variable domain reads DAMVIQNPRYQVTQFGKPVTLSCSQTLNHNVMYWYQQKSSQAPKLLFHYYDKDFNNEADTPDNFQSRRPNTSFCFLDIRSPGLGDTAMYLCATDDPDTGELFFGEGSRLTVL.

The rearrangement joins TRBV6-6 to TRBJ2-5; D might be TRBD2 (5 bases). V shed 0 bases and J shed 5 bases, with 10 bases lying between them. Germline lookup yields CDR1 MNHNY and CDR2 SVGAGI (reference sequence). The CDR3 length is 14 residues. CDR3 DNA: TGTGCCAGCAGTTACTCGAACGGGGTTGAGACCCAGTACTTC. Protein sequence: CASSYSNGVETQYF.

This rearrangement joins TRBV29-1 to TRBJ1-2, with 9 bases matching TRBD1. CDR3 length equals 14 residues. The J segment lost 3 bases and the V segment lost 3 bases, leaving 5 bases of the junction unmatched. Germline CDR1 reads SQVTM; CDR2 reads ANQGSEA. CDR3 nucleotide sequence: TGCAGCGTTGATCGGGACAGGGTGGACTATGGCTACACCTTC. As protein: CSVDRDRVDYGYTF.

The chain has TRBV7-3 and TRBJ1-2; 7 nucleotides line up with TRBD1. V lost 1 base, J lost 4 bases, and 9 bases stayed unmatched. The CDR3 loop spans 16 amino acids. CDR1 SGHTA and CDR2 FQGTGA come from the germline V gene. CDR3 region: CASSLIRRGLSYGYTF. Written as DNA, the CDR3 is TGTGCCAGCAGCTTAATCCGAAGGGGGCTTAGCTATGGCTACACCTTC.

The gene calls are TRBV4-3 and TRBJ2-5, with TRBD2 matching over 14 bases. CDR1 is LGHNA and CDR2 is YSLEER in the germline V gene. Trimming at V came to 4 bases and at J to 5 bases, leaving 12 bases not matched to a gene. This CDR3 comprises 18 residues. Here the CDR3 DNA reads TGCGCCAGCAGCCTAGGGACTAGCGGGGGAACAGCAGGGGAGACCCAGTACTTC. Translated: CASSLGTSGGTAGETQYF.

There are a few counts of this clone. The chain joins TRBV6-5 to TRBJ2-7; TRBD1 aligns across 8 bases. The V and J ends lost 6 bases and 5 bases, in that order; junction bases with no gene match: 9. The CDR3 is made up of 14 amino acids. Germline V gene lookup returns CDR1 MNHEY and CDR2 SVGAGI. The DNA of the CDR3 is TGTGCCAGCAGCCCCCGGACAGGGAGCCACGAGCAGTACTTC. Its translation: CASSPRTGSHEQYF.

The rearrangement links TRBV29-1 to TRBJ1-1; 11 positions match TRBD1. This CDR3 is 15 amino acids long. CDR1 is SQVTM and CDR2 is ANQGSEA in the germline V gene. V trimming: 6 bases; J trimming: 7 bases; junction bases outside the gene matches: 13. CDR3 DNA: TGCAGCGTGAGTGGGGACAGGGGGTCGGTAATTGAAGCTTTCTTT. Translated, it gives CSVSGDRGSVIEAFF.

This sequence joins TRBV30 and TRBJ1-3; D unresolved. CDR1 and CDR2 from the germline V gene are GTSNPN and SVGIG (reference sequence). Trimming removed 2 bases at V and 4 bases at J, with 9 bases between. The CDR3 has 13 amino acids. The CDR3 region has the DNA TGTGCCTGGAGTAGACCGTCAGGAAACACCATATATTTT. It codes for CAWSRPSGNTIYF.

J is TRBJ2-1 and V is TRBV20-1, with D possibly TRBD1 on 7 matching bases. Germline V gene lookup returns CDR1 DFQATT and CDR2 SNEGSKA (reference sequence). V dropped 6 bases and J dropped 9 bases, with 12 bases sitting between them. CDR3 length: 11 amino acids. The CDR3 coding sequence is TGCAGTGCGCAGCAGGGGGGTGAGCAGTTCTTC. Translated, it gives CSAQQGGEQFF.

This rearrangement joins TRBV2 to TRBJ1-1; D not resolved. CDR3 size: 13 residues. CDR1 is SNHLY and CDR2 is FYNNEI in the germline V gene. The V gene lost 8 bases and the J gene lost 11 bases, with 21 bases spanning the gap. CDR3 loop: CASPKEREFGAFF. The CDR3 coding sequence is TGTGCCAGCCCTAAAGAACGGGAATTCGGGGCTTTCTTT.

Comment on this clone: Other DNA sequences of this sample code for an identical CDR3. The CDR3 DNA reads as TGTGCCTGGAGATTGGGATACAATGAGCAGTTCTTC. As protein: CAWRLGYNEQFF. V is TRBV30 and J is TRBJ2-1; D uncertain. The germline V and J ends were trimmed by 3 bases and 4 bases, with 7 bases remaining between them. The V gene's germline CDR1 is GTSNPN and CDR2 SVGIG (reference sequence). The CDR3 covers 12 residues. The full variable domain, completed using reference TRBV30 and TRBJ2-1, is SQTIHQWPATLVQPVGSPLSLECTVEGTSNPNLYWYRQAAGRGLQLLFYSVGIGQISSEVPQNLSASRPQDRQFILSSKKLLLSDSGFYLCAWRLGYNEQFFGPGTRLTVL.

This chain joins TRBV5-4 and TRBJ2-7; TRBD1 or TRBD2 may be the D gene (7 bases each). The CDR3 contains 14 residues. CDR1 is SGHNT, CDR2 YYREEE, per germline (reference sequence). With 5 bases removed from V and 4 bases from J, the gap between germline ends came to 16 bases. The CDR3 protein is CASSLTGEGYEQYF. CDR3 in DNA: TGTGCCAGCAGTCTCACAGGGGAGGGATACGAGCAGTACTTC. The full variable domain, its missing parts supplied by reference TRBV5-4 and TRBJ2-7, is ETGVTQSPTHLIKTRGQQVTLRCSSQSGHNTVSWYQQALGQGPQFIFQYYREEENGRGNFPPRFSGLQFPNYSSELNVNALELDDSALYLCASSLTGEGYEQYFGPGTRLTVT.

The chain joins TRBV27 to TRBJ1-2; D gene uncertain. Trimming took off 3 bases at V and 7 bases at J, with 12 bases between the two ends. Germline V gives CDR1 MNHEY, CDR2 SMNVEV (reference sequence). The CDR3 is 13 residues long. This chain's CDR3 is CASSFSGPPGYTF. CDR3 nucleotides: TGTGCCAGCAGTTTCTCCGGTCCCCCTGGCTACACCTTC.

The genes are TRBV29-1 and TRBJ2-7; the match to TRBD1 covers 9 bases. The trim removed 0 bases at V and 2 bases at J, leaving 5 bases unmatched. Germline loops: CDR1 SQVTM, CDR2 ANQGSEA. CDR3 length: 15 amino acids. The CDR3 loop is CSVEDPTGGPYEQYF. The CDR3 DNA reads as TGCAGCGTTGAAGACCCGACAGGGGGGCCCTACGAGCAGTACTTC.

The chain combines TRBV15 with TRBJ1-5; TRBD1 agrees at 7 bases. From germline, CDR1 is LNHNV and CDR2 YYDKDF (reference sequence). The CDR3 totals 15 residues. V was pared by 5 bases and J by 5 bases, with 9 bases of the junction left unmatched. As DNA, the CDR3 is TGTGCCACCAGCGGCGACAGGGCACACTATCAGCCCCAGCATTTT. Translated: CATSGDRAHYQPQHF.

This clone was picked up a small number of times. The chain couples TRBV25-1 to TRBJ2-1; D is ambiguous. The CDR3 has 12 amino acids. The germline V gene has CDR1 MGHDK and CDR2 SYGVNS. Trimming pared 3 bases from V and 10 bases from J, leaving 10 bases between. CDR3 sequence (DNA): TGTGCCAGCAGTGACTCAGTGGAGGAGCAGTTCTTC. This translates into CASSDSVEEQFF.

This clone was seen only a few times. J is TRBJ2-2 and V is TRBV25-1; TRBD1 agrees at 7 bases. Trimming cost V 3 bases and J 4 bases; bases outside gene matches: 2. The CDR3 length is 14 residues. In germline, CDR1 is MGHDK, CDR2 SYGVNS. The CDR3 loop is CASSDYRGTGELFF. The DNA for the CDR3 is TGTGCCAGCAGTGACTACAGGGGCACCGGGGAGCTGTTTTTT.

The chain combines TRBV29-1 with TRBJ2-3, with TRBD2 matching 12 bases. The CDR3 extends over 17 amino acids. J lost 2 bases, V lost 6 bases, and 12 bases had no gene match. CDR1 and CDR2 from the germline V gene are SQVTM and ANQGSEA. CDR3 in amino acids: CSVVTSGGRDLTDTQYF. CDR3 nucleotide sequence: TGCAGCGTCGTGACTAGCGGGGGCCGGGACCTCACAGATACGCAGTATTTT.

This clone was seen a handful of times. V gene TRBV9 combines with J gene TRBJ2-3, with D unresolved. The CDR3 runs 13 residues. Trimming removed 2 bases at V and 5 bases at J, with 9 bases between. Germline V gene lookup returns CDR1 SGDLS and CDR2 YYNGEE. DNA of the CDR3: TGTGCCAGCAGCGTCAGACTGGAAGATACGCAGTATTTT. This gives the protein CASSVRLEDTQYF.

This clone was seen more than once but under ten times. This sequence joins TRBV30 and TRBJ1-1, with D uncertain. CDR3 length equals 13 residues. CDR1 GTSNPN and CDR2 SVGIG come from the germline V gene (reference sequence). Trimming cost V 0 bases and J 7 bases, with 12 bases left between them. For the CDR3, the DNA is TGTGCCTGGAGTGTTCAGGTTAGGAATGAAGCTTTCTTT. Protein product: CAWSVQVRNEAFF.

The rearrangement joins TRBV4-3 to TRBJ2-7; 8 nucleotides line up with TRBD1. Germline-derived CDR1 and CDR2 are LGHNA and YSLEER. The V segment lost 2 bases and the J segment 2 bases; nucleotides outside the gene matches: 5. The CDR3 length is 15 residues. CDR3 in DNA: TGCGCCAGCAGCCAAACCCGACAGGGGCCCTACGAGCAGTACTTC. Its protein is CASSQTRQGPYEQYF.